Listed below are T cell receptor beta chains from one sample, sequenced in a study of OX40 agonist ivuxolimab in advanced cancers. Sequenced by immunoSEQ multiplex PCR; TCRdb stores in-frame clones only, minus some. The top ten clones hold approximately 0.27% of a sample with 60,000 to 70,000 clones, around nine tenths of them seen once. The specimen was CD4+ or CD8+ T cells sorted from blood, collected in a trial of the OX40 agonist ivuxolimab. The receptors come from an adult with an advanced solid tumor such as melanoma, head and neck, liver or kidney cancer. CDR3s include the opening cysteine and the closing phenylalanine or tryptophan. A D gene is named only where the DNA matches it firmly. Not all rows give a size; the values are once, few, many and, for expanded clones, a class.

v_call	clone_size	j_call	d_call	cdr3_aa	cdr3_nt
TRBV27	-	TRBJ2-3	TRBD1	CASKKAGTGGSDTQYF	TGTGCCAGCAAGAAGGCCGGGACAGGGGGCTCAGATACGCAGTATTTT
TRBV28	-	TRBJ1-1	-	CASSRSVNTEAFF	TGTGCCAGCAGTAGGTCGGTGAACACTGAAGCTTTCTTT
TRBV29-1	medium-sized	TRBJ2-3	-	CSVGVLGLSTDTQYF	TGCAGCGTTGGGGTATTGGGGCTTAGCACAGATACGCAGTATTTT
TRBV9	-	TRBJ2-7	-	CASSVAMADLYEQYF	TGTGCCAGCAGCGTAGCTATGGCAGATCTCTACGAGCAGTACTTC
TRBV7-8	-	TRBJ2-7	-	CASSLVGDEQYF	TGTGCCAGCAGCTTAGTTGGGGACGAGCAGTACTTC
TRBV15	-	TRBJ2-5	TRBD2	CATSRDVAGARETQYF	TGTGCCACCAGCAGAGATGTAGCGGGAGCCCGAGAGACCCAGTACTTC
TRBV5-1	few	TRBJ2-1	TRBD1	CASSLGQGIYNEQFF	TGCGCCAGCAGCTTGGGACAGGGTATTTACAATGAGCAGTTCTTC
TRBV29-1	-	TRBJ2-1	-	CSVRLRGRSYNEQFF	TGCAGCGTTCGCCTACGGGGCCGCTCCTACAATGAGCAGTTCTTC
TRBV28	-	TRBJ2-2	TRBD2	CASSLWSLAGGPGELFF	TGTGCCAGCAGTTTATGGTCCTTAGCGGGAGGGCCCGGGGAGCTGTTTTTT
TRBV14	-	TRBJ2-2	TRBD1	CASSRYLGQGASGGELFF	TGTGCCAGCAGCCGGTACCTCGGACAGGGGGCGTCAGGCGGGGAGCTGTTTTTT
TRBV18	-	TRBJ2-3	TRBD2	CASSPPGLAGARTDTQYF	TGTGCCAGCTCGCCCCCGGGACTAGCGGGGGCCCGCACAGATACGCAGTATTTT
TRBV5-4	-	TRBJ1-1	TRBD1	CASSTGQGIAEAFF	TGTGCCAGCAGCACAGGACAGGGGATCGCTGAAGCTTTCTTT
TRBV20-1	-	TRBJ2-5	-	CSAPRGETQYF	TGCAGTGCCCCGAGAGGGGAGACCCAGTACTTC
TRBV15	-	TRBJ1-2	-	CATSEGDFGANYGYTF	TGTGCCACCAGCGAAGGGGACTTTGGTGCCAACTATGGCTACACCTTC
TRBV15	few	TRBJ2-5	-	CATSRDMAKQETQYF	TGTGCCACCAGCAGAGATATGGCAAAACAAGAGACCCAGTACTTC
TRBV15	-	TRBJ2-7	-	CATSQHGYEQYF	TGTGCCACCAGCCAGCACGGCTACGAGCAGTACTTC
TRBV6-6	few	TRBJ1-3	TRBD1	CASRTGGGNTIYF	TGTGCCAGCAGGACAGGGGGTGGAAACACCATATATTTT
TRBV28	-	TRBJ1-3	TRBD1	CASSPFPGRGTGNTIYF	TGTGCCAGCAGTCCCTTTCCGGGCAGGGGGACTGGAAACACCATATATTTT
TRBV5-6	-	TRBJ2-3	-	CASSGRQGRGDTQYF	TGTGCCAGCAGCGGACGACAGGGGAGGGGTGATACGCAGTATTTT
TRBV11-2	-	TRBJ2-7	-	CASSLLGRGYEQYF	TGTGCCAGCAGCTTATTGGGGCGCGGGTACGAGCAGTACTTC
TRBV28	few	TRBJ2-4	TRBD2	CASSSGGSFSKNIQYF	TGTGCCAGCAGCTCCGGCGGGAGCTTTTCCAAAAACATTCAGTACTTC
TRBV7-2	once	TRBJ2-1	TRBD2	CASSLVSASGGIGNEQFF	TGTGCCAGCAGCTTAGTCAGTGCTAGCGGGGGGATCGGCAATGAGCAGTTCTTC
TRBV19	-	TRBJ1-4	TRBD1	CASSVDRGVEKLFF	TGTGCCAGTAGTGTCGACAGGGGGGTTGAAAAACTGTTTTTT
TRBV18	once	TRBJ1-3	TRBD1	CASSNDRGSGNTIYF	TGTGCCAGCTCAAACGACAGGGGCTCTGGAAACACCATATATTTT
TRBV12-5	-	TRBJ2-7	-	CASGFSGGSYEQYF	TGTGCTAGTGGTTTTTCGGGCGGCTCCTACGAGCAGTACTTC
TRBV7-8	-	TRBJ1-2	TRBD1	CASSSRRDRGFGITF	TGTGCCAGCAGCTCACGCCGGGACAGGGGATTCGGTATCACCTTC
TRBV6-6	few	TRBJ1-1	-	CASRPDKVTEAFF	TGTGCCAGCAGGCCGGATAAAGTCACTGAAGCTTTCTTT
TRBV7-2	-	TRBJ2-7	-	CASSFPSSYEQYF	TGTGCCAGCAGCTTCCCTAGCAGCTACGAGCAGTACTTC
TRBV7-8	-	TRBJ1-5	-	CASSLLNQPQHF	TGTGCCAGCAGCTTACTGAATCAGCCCCAGCATTTT
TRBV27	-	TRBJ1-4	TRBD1	CASSRDRREKLFF	TGTGCCAGCAGTAGGGACAGGCGCGAAAAACTGTTTTTT
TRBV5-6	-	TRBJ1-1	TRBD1	CASSEQGAQNTEAFF	TGTGCCAGCAGCGAACAGGGGGCGCAGAACACTGAAGCTTTCTTT